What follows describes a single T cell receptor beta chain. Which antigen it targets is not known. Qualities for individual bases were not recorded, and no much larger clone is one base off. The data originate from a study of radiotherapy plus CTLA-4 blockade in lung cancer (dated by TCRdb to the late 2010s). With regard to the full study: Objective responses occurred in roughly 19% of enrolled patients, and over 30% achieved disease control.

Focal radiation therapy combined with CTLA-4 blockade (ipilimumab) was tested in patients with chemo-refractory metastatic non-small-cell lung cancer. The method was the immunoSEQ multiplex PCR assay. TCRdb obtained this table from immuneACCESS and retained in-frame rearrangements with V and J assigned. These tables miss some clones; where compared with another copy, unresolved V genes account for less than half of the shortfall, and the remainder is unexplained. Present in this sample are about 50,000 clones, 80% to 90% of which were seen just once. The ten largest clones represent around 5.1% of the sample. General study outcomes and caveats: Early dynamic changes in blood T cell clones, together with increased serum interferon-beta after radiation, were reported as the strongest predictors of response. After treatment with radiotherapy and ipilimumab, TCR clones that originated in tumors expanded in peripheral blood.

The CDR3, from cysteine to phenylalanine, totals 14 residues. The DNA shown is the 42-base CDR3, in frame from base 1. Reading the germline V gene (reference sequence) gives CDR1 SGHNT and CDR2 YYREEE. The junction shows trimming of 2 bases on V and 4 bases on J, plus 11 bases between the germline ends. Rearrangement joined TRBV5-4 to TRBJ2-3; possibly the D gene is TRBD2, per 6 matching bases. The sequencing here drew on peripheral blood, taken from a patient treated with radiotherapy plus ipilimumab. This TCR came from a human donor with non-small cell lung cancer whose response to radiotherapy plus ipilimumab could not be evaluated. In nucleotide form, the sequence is TGTGCCAGCAGCTTCTGGGGGGTTGCAGATACGCAGTATTTT. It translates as CASSFWGVADTQYF.